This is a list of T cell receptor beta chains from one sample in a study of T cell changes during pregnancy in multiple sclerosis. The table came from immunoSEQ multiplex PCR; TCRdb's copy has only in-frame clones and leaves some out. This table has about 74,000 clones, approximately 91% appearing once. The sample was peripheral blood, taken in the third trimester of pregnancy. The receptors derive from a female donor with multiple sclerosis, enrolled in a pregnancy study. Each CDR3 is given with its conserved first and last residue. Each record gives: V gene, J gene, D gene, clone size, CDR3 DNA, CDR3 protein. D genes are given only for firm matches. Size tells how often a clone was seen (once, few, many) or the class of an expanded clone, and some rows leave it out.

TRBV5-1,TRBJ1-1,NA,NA,TGCGCCAGCAGCGGAACAGGGTACACTGAAGCTTTCTTT,CASSGTGYTEAFF
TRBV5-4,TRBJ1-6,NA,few,TGTGCCAGCAGCTCGAGGACAGATTCACCCCTCCACTTT,CASSSRTDSPLHF
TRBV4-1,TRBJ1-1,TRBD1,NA,TGCGCCAGCAGCCAATTTGATTCAGGGGGCACTGAAGCTTTCTTT,CASSQFDSGGTEAFF
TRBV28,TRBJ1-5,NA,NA,TGTGCCAGCAGTTTAGTAACGGACAGCTACAATCAGCCCCAGCATTTT,CASSLVTDSYNQPQHF
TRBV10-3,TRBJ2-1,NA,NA,TGTGCCATCAGTGAGCCGCAGGGAACTCCCAGCTCCTACAATGAGCAGTTCTTC,CAISEPQGTPSSYNEQFF
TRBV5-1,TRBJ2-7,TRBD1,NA,TGCGCCAGCAGCGGCTGGACAGGGGGCGGCGACGAGCAGTACTTC,CASSGWTGGGDEQYF
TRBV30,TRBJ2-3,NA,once,TGTGCCTGGAGCGGGGGCACAGATACGCAGTATTTT,CAWSGGTDTQYF
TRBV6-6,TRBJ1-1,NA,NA,TGTGCCAGCACTCGCGTCAACACTGAAGCTTTCTTT,CASTRVNTEAFF
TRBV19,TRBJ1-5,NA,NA,TGTGCCAGTAAGAGTAGTGGAACGGGGAATCAGCCCCAGCATTTT,CASKSSGTGNQPQHF
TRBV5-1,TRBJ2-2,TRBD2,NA,TGCGCCAGCAGCTTATTAGCGGGGGGGCTGAGCACCGGGGAGCTGTTTTTT,CASSLLAGGLSTGELFF
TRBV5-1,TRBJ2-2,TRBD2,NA,TGCGCCAGCAGCCGAGGGGGACTAGCGGACACCGGGGAGCTGTTTTTT,CASSRGGLADTGELFF
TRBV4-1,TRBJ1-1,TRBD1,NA,TGCGCCAGCAGCCAAGAAGAAATTAGGGGGCTCGACGTGGACACTGAAGCTTTCTTT,CASSQEEIRGLDVDTEAFF
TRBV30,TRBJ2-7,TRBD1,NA,TGTGCCTGGAGGTCCCTACAGGGGCTTCAGGCTTACGAGCAGTACTTC,CAWRSLQGLQAYEQYF
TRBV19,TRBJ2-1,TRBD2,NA,TGTGCCAGTAGTACGCTAGCGGGGGGGCCCTACAATGAGCAGTTCTTC,CASSTLAGGPYNEQFF
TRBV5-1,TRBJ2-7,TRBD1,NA,TGCGCCAGCAGCTTTGGACAGGGCACCTACGAGCAGTACTTC,CASSFGQGTYEQYF
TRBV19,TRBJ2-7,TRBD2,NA,TGTGCCAGTAGTGCCACGTGGACTAGCGGCGGCTACGAGCAGTACTTC,CASSATWTSGGYEQYF
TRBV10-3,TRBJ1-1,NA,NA,TGTGCCATCAGCCCAGGGGCCAGAAACACTGAAGCTTTCTTT,CAISPGARNTEAFF
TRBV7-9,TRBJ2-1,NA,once,TGTGCCAGCAGCTTGGGCGAGGGCTGGGACAATGAGCAGTTCTTC,CASSLGEGWDNEQFF
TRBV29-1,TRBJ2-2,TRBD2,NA,TGCAGCGCCGCCGCGACTAGCGGGACGAACACCGGGGAGCTGTTTTTT,CSAAATSGTNTGELFF
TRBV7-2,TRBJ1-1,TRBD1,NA,TGTGCCAGCAGCCAAACAGGGGGCACTGAAGCTTTCTTT,CASSQTGGTEAFF
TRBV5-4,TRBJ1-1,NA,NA,TGTGCCAGCAGCTGGGGAAGGGGAATGAACACTGAAGCTTTCTTT,CASSWGRGMNTEAFF
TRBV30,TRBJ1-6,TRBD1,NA,TGTGCCTGGAGGGGACAGTTTTATAATTCACCCCTCCACTTT,CAWRGQFYNSPLHF
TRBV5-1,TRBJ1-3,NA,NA,TGCGCCAGCAGCTTGGCCGGGGGGGCTGGAAACACCATATATTTT,CASSLAGGAGNTIYF
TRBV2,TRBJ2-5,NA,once,TGTGCCAGCCAGGGGTACCAAGAGACCCAGTACTTC,CASQGYQETQYF